One and the same sample provided the 27 T cell receptor beta chains below, sequenced in a study of cytomegalovirus exposure and HLA in healthy donors. In the PCR, 60 Vbeta and 13 Jbeta primers were used. Using immunoSEQ multiplex PCR, the repertoire was profiled, and TCRdb retains in-frame clones only, with some absent. The table lists under 150,000 clones, approximately 85% of them singletons. Material: PBMCs. The receptors were sampled from a boy aged 5-17 years in good health and CMV-seronegative.

The chain joins TRBV30 to TRBJ2-3; D ambiguous. V gave up 0 bases and J gave up 2 bases, with 12 bases separating them. This CDR3 is built from 15 residues. Germline V gene lookup returns CDR1 GTSNPN and CDR2 SVGIG (reference sequence). CDR3 protein: CAWSVRGVITDTQYF. DNA of the CDR3: TGTGCCTGGAGTGTACGAGGCGTTATCACAGATACGCAGTATTTT. Drawing the rest from reference TRBV30 and TRBJ2-3, the complete variable domain is SQTIHQWPATLVQPVGSPLSLECTVEGTSNPNLYWYRQAAGRGLQLLFYSVGIGQISSEVPQNLSASRPQDRQFILSSKKLLLSDSGFYLCAWSVRGVITDTQYFGPGTRLTVL.

The rearrangement joins TRBV27 to TRBJ2-7, with TRBD1 identical over 11 bases. This CDR3 comprises 14 residues. The germline CDR1 and CDR2 sequences are MNHEY and SMNVEV (reference sequence). V shed 5 bases and J 3 bases; nucleotides not matched to a gene: 3. CDR3 amino acids: CASSPGTGGYEQYF. The DNA of the CDR3 is TGTGCCAGCAGTCCCGGGACAGGGGGCTACGAGCAGTACTTC.

The rearrangement joins TRBV18 to TRBJ2-7; 7 nucleotides line up with TRBD1. The CDR3 totals 14 residues. V shed 6 bases, J shed 4 bases, and the junction held 9 bases outside the gene matches. CDR1 and CDR2 (germline): KGHSH, LQKENI. In nucleotides, the CDR3 is TGTGCCAGCTCTACGAAACAGGGGACGTACGAGCAGTACTTC. Translated: CASSTKQGTYEQYF.

The CDR3 coding sequence is TGTGCCAGCAGCCCTCGGTTTGGAGGCTCCTACAATGAGCAGTTCTTC. The encoded protein is CASSPRFGGSYNEQFF. This chain links TRBV5-8 with TRBJ2-1; weak D call: TRBD2 (5 bases). There are 16 residues in the CDR3. CDR1 SGHTS and CDR2 YDEGEE come from the germline V gene. V was clipped by 4 bases and J by 0 bases, with 14 bases between them.

The rearrangement joins TRBV5-1 to TRBJ2-5; TRBD2 is a possible D gene (6 bases). The V gene lost 4 bases and the J gene lost 3 bases, with 16 bases spanning the gap. CDR1 and CDR2 from the germline V gene are SGHRS and YFSETQ. This CDR3 is built from 15 residues. CDR3 sequence reads: CASSTTGTAEETQYF. The CDR3 DNA sequence: TGCGCCAGCAGCACGACCGGGACTGCAGAAGAGACCCAGTACTTC.

The chain employs TRBV5-3 and TRBJ1-5; D may be TRBD1 (5 bases). TRBV5-3 is an open reading frame whose function is uncertain. The CDR3 loop spans 16 amino acids. V was shortened by 2 bases and J by 5 bases, with 17 bases between the two germline ends. The CDR3 nucleotides are TGTGCCAGAAGCTTACGCGGACCAGGGTACCATCAGCCCCAGCATTTT. Translation: CARSLRGPGYHQPQHF.

The V call is TRBV18, the J call TRBJ2-1; 10 bases are a match to TRBD2. In germline, CDR1 is KGHSH, CDR2 LQKENI. This CDR3 is built from 16 residues. V gave up 5 bases and J gave up 0 bases; unmatched junction bases: 4. The CDR3 is CASSITSGISYNEQFF. CDR3 nucleotide sequence: TGTGCCAGCTCAATTACTAGCGGGATCTCCTACAATGAGCAGTTCTTC.

V gene TRBV29-1 combines with J gene TRBJ2-1; tentative D call: TRBD2 (6 bases). CDR1 is SQVTM and CDR2 is ANQGSEA in the germline V gene. The CDR3 has 14 amino acids. V was clipped by 3 bases and J by 7 bases, with 16 bases between them. The CDR3 nucleotides are TGCAGCGTTGAGCGAACCCAGGGAGGTAATGAGCAGTTCTTC. Residues: CSVERTQGGNEQFF.

V and J are TRBV7-6 and TRBJ2-2, with D tentatively TRBD2 (6 bases). The V end lost 1 base, the J end lost 2 bases, and 11 bases lay between the germline ends. Germline V gives CDR1 SGHVS, CDR2 FNYEAQ. The length of the CDR3 is 16 residues. The CDR3: CASSLGGRGNTGELFF. The CDR3 coding sequence is TGTGCCAGCAGCTTAGGCGGGCGGGGAAACACCGGGGAGCTGTTTTTT.

This chain connects TRBV7-7 to TRBJ2-2, with TRBD2 identical over 9 bases. CDR3 size: 17 residues. J was trimmed by 6 bases and V by 2 bases; bases with no gene match: 10. The germline CDR1 and CDR2 sequences are SSHAT and FNYEAQ (reference sequence). CDR3 sequence (DNA): TGTGCCAGCAGCTTAAGTCCCCTAGCGGGGAAACCCGGGGAGCTGTTTTTT. Residues: CASSLSPLAGKPGELFF.

The chain is built from TRBV15 and TRBJ1-4; 7 nucleotides align to TRBD1. Germline V lookup: CDR1 LNHNV, CDR2 YYDKDF (reference sequence). J was trimmed by 5 bases and V by 5 bases; bases with no gene match: 5. This CDR3 comprises 14 residues. CDR3 DNA: TGTGCCACCAGCCGGGACAGTATGAATGAAAAACTGTTTTTT. Its translation: CATSRDSMNEKLFF.

The V gene is TRBV7-3, the J gene TRBJ2-1; D uncertain. V was trimmed by 0 bases and J by 6 bases, leaving 9 bases between them. Per germline, CDR1 SGHTA and CDR2 FQGTGA. The CDR3 is 14 amino acids. CDR3 residues: CASSLTMNTNEQFF. The CDR3 nucleotides read TGTGCCAGCAGCTTAACTATGAACACCAATGAGCAGTTCTTC.

The chain is built from TRBV9 and TRBJ2-3; perhaps TRBD1 as D (6 bases). Trimming removed 3 bases from V and 0 bases from J, with 11 bases in between. The CDR3 has 15 amino acids. CDR1 is SGDLS and CDR2 is YYNGEE in the germline V gene. CDR3 nucleotides: TGTGCCAGCAGCGATGGGGGCCTAAGCACAGATACGCAGTATTTT. Translated, it gives CASSDGGLSTDTQYF.

This clone was picked up one time. The junction departs from the called germline gene at one end, perhaps through a read error. This rearrangement joins TRBV7-9 to TRBJ1-4; D is unresolved. The CDR3 is 18 amino acids. The germline CDR1 and CDR2 sequences are SEHNR and FQNEAQ (reference sequence). The DNA of the CDR3 is TGTTCCAGCAGCTTATTTCAGCCCACGACCAATGCGGATGAAAAACTGTTTTTT. Amino acids: CSSSLFQPTTNADEKLFF. The full variable domain, its missing parts supplied by reference TRBV7-9 and TRBJ1-4, is DTGVSQNPRHKITKRGQNVTFRCDPISEHNRLYWYRQTLGQGPEFLTYFQNEAQLEKSRLLSDRFSAERPKGSFSTLEIQRTEQGDSAMYLCSSSLFQPTTNADEKLFFGSGTQLSVL.

V is TRBV6-1 and J is TRBJ1-5; no firm D call. The CDR3 has 13 amino acids. Germline loops: CDR1 MNHNS, CDR2 SASEGT. Trimming pared 4 bases from V and 7 bases from J, leaving 11 bases between. As DNA, the CDR3 is TGTGCCAGCAGTGCTACAGTCTCCCAGCCCCAGCATTTT. Its protein product is CASSATVSQPQHF.

This clone has a single count. The chain recombines TRBV7-3 with TRBJ2-6; TRBD1 matches at 7 bases. The junction had 2 bases not matched to a gene; V was cut back by 3 bases and J by 3 bases. The germline V gene encodes CDR1 SGHTA and CDR2 FQGTGA. The CDR3 loop spans 15 amino acids. CDR3 in amino acids: CASSFRQGGANVLTF. CDR3 nucleotide sequence: TGTGCCAGCAGCTTTCGACAGGGTGGGGCCAACGTCCTGACTTTC.

The genes are TRBV6-5 and TRBJ2-2; a weak D match, TRBD2 (6 bases). The ends were cut back, 1 base at V and 6 bases at J, with 12 bases in the middle. Per the germline V gene, CDR1 is MNHEY and CDR2 is SVGAGI. The CDR3 is 15 residues long. CDR3 residues: CASSYWRGTAGELFF. CDR3 in DNA: TGTGCCAGCAGTTACTGGCGCGGGACCGCCGGGGAGCTGTTTTTT.

V is TRBV2 and J is TRBJ2-4, with 7 bases aligning to TRBD1. The CDR3 extends over 11 amino acids. The J segment lost 9 bases and the V segment lost 8 bases, leaving 4 bases of the junction unmatched. Germline V CDR1 and CDR2: SNHLY, FYNNEI. For the CDR3, the DNA is TGTGCCAGCCGACCAGGGGGCATTCAGTACTTC. Its translation is CASRPGGIQYF. Based on the CDR3 plus reference TRBV2 and TRBJ2-4, the full variable domain is EPEVTQTPSHQVTQMGQEVILRCVPISNHLYFYWYRQILGQKVEFLVSFYNNEISEKSEIFDDQFSVERPDGSNFTLKIRSTKLEDSAMYFCASRPGGIQYFGAGTRLSVL.

The genes are TRBV6-5 and TRBJ2-3; 14 bases line up with TRBD2. After removal of 4 bases from V and 4 bases from J, the junction contained 4 bases not matched to a gene. CDR3 length: 16 residues. Germline assignment: CDR1 MNHEY and CDR2 SVGAGI. DNA for the CDR3: TGTGCCAGCAGTTGGGGACTAGCGGGAGCGCCAGATACGCAGTATTTT. The encoded protein is CASSWGLAGAPDTQYF.

This clone was seen once. Germline and junction disagree at one end, which may indicate a read error. The chain combines TRBV7-7 with TRBJ1-1; D not certain. The length of the CDR3 is 13 residues. Per the germline V gene, CDR1 is SSHAT and CDR2 is FNYEAQ (reference sequence). CDR3 in amino acids: CASSLGLGTEAFF. The CDR3 DNA follows: TGTGCTAGCAGCTTAGGACTTGGAACTGAAGCTTTCTTT.

The CDR3: CAWIGFTGGGYGYTF. The CDR3 nucleotides are TGTGCCTGGATCGGTTTCACAGGGGGCGGCTATGGCTACACCTTC. This sequence joins TRBV30 and TRBJ1-2; 9 nucleotides line up with TRBD1. Trimming removed 4 bases from V and 4 bases from J; junction bases left unmatched: 10. Germline assignment: CDR1 GTSNPN and CDR2 SVGIG (reference sequence). CDR3 size: 15 residues.

This chain links TRBV18 with TRBJ2-2, with a tentative D call TRBD2 (7 bases). V was cut by 5 bases and J by 6 bases, with 37 bases left in between. This CDR3 has 22 residues. Germline CDR1 is KGHSH and CDR2 is LQKENI. In DNA, the CDR3 is TGTGCCAGCTCAGCGAACGCAGGGGACCCTCCATGGCAGCGGGGTCATCCCGGGGAGCTGTTTTTT. This translates into CASSANAGDPPWQRGHPGELFF.

The chain recombines TRBV7-2 with TRBJ2-1; D gene uncertain. In germline, CDR1 is SGHTA, CDR2 FQGNSA. The CDR3 spans 17 residues. The V and J ends lost 0 bases and 0 bases respectively, with 12 bases between them. The CDR3: CASSLARQVSSYNEQFF. DNA for the CDR3: TGTGCCAGCAGCTTAGCCCGGCAGGTGAGCTCCTACAATGAGCAGTTCTTC.

The CDR3 here is CASSLGTEETQYF. CDR3 DNA: TGTGCCAGCAGCCTCGGGACAGAAGAGACCCAGTACTTC. This chain links TRBV5-4 with TRBJ2-5; 7 bases fit TRBD1. The CDR3 extends over 13 amino acids. J lost 3 bases, V lost 4 bases, and 3 bases had no gene match. Germline V gene lookup returns CDR1 SGHNT and CDR2 YYREEE (reference sequence).

This clone was seen a single time. The V call is TRBV19, the J call TRBJ1-1; D unresolved. In germline, CDR1 is LNHDA, CDR2 SQIVND (reference sequence). The CDR3 has 10 amino acids. Trimming left V 9 bases short and J 3 bases short, with 5 bases between. The CDR3 loop is CAREDTEAFF. Written as DNA, the CDR3 is TGTGCCAGGGAGGACACTGAAGCTTTCTTT.

V usage is TRBV5-4 and J usage is TRBJ1-2; the D gene is possibly TRBD1 (6 bases). The CDR3 spans 14 residues. Trimming shortened V by 4 bases and J by 3 bases, and 13 bases separated the two germline ends. Looked up from germline, CDR1 is SGHNT and CDR2 is YYREEE (reference sequence). The CDR3: CASSGGGPHYGYTF. The CDR3 region has the DNA TGTGCCAGCAGCGGGGGGGGGCCCCACTATGGCTACACCTTC.

The gene calls are TRBV12-5 and TRBJ2-3; 9 nucleotides align to TRBD2. The CDR3 runs to 15 residues. In germline, CDR1 is LGHNT, CDR2 FRNRAP. J lost 3 bases, V lost 6 bases, and 7 bases had no gene match. The CDR3 DNA reads as TGTGCTAGTGGAACAGCGGGAGGTGGGACAGATACGCAGTATTTT. Amino acids: CASGTAGGGTDTQYF.